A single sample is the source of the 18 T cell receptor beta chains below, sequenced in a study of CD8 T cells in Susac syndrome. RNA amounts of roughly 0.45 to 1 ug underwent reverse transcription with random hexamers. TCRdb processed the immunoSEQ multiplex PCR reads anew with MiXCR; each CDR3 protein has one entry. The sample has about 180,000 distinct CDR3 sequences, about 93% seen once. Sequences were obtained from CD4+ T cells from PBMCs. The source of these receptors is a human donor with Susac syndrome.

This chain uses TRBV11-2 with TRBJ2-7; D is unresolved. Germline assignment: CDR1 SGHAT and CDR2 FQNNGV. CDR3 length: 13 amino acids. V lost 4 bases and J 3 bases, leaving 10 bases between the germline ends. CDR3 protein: CASSSPTLYEQYF. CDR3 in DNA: TGTGCCAGCAGCTCCCCGACCCTCTACGAGCAGTACTTC.

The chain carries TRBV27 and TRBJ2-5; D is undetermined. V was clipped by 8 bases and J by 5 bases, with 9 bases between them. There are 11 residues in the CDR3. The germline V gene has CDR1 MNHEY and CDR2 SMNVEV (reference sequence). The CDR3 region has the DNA TGTGCCAGCTCCAATTGGGAGACCCAGTACTTC. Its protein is CASSNWETQYF.

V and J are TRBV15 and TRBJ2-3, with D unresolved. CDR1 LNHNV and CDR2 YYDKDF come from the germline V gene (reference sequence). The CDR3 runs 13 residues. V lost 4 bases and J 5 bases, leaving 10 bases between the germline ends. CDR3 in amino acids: CATSNRTRDTQYF. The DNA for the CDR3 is TGTGCCACCAGCAATAGGACCAGAGATACGCAGTATTTT.

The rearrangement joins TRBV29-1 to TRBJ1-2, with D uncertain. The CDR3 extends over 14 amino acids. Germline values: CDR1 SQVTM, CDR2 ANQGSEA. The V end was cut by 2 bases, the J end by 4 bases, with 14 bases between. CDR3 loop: CSVERPASPYGYTF. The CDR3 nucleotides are TGCAGCGTTGAAAGACCGGCTTCCCCCTATGGCTACACCTTC. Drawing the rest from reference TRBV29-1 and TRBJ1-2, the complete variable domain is SAVISQKPSRDICQRGTSLTIQCQVDSQVTMMFWYRQQPGQSLTLIATANQGSEATYESGFVIDKFPISRPNLTFSTLTVSNMSPEDSSIYLCSVERPASPYGYTFGSGTRLTVV.

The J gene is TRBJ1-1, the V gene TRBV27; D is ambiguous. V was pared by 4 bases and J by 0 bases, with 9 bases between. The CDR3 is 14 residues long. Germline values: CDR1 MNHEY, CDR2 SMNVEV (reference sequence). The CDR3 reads CASSYGRVNTEAFF. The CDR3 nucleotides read TGTGCCAGCAGTTACGGACGGGTGAACACTGAAGCTTTCTTT.

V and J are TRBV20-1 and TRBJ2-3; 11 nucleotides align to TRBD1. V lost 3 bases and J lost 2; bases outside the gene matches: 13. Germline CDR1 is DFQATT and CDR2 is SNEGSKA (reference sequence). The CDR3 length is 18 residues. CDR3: CSASAGTGGGWSTDTQYF. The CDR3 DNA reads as TGCAGTGCTAGTGCTGGGACAGGGGGTGGTTGGTCCACAGATACGCAGTATTTT.

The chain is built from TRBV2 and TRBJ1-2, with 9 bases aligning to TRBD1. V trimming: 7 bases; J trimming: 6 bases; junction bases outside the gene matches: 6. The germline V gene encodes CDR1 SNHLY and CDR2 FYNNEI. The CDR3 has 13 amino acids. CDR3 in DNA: TGTGCCAGCACCGGACAGGGGTCCCATGGCTACACCTTC. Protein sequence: CASTGQGSHGYTF.

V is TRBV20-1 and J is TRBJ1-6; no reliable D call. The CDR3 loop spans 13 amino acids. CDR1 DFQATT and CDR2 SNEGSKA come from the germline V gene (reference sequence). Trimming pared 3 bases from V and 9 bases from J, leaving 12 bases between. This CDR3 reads CSASAGPSSPLHF. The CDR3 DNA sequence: TGCAGTGCTAGTGCCGGACCCTCTTCACCCCTCCACTTT.

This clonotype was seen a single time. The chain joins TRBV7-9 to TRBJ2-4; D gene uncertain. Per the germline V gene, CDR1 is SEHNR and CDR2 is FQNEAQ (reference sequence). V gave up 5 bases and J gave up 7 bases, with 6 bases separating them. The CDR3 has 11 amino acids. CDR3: CASSGVNIQYF. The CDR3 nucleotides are TGTGCCAGCAGCGGAGTTAACATTCAGTACTTC.

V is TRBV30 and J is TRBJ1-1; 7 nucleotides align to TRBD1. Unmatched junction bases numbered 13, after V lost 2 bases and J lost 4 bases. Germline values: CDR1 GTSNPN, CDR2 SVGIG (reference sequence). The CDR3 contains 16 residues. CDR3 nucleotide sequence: TGTGCCTGGAGTCAGCCCATCGGGACAGTCGGCACTGAAGCTTTCTTT. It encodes CAWSQPIGTVGTEAFF.

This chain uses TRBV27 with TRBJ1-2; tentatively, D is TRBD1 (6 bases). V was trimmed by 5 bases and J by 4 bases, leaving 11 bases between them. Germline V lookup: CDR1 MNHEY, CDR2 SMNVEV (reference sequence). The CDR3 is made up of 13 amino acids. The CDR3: CASSSGRGYGYTF. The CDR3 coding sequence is TGTGCCAGCAGTAGTGGCAGGGGCTATGGCTACACCTTC.

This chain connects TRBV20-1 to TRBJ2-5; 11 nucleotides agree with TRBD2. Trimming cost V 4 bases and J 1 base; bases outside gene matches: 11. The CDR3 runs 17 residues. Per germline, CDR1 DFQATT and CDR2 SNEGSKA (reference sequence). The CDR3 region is CSATPPRLAGGQETQYF. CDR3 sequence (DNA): TGCAGTGCTACCCCCCCCCGGCTAGCGGGGGGCCAAGAGACCCAGTACTTC.

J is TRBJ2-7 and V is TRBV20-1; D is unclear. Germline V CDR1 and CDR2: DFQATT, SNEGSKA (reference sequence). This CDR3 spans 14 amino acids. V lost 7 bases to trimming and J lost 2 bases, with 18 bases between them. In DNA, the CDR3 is TGCAGTGTTCCGGAAGTATACCCGACCTACGAGCAGTACTTC. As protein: CSVPEVYPTYEQYF.

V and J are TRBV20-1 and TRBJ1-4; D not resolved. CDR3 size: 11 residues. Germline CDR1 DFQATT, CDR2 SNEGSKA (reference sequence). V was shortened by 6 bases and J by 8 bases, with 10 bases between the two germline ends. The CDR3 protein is CSALDGEKLFF. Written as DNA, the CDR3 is TGCAGTGCCTTGGACGGGGAAAAACTGTTTTTT.

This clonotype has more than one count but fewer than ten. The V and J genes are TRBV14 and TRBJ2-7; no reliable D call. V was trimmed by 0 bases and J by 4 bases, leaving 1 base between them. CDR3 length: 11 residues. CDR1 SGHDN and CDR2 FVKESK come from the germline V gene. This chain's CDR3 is CASSQEYEQYF. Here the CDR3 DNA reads TGTGCCAGCAGCCAAGAATACGAGCAGTACTTC.

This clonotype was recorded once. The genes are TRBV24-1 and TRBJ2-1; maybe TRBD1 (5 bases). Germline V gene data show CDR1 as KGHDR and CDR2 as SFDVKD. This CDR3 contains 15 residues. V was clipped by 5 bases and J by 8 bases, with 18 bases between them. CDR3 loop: CATSALVGQHDEQFF. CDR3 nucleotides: TGTGCCACCAGTGCACTTGTGGGGCAGCACGATGAGCAGTTCTTC.

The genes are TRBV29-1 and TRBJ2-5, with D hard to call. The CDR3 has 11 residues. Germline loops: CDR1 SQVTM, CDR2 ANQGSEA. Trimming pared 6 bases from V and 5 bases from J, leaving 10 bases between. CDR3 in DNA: TGCAGCGTGACTGGGTGGGAGACCCAGTACTTC. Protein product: CSVTGWETQYF.

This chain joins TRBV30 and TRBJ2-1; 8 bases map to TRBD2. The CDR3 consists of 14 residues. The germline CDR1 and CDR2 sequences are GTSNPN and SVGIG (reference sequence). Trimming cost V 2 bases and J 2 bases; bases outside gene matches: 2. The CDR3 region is CAWSRGGTYNEQFF. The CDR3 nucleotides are TGTGCCTGGAGTCGGGGGGGGACCTACAATGAGCAGTTCTTC.